This entry lists 14 T cell receptor beta chains sequenced from one sample in a study of Graves' ophthalmopathy and Graves' hyperthyroidism. From RNA, the CDR3 regions of TCR beta chains were amplified and sequenced. Second-round multiplex PCR came after first-round RT-PCR with HTBI primers. One entry per CDR3 protein results from TCRdb running MiXCR on the multiplex PCR reads. The table lists roughly 380,000 distinct CDR3 sequences, approximately 15% of them singletons. The sample comprised peripheral blood. The receptors come from a woman under 30 with stable Graves' hyperthyroidism.

The CDR3: CASSQVGTKYTEAFF. DNA for the CDR3: TGTGCCAGCAGCCAAGTAGGTACAAAATACACTGAAGCTTTCTTT. The chain links TRBV14 to TRBJ1-1; D uncertain. The V and J ends lost 1 base and 3 bases respectively, with 12 bases between them. This CDR3 is built from 15 residues. Looked up from germline, CDR1 is SGHDN and CDR2 is FVKESK. The full variable domain, in which reference TRBV14 and TRBJ1-1 provide the parts outside the CDR3, is EAGVTQFPSHSVIEKGQTVTLRCDPISGHDNLYWYRRVMGKEIKFLLHFVKESKQDESGMPNNRFLAERTGGTYSTLKVQPAELEDSGVYFCASSQVGTKYTEAFFGQGTRLTVV.

The genes are TRBV7-6 and TRBJ2-5; D uncertain. Germline CDR1 SGHVS, CDR2 FNYEAQ. This CDR3 has 15 residues. V gave up 5 bases and J gave up 2 bases, with 15 bases separating them. In nucleotides, the CDR3 is TGTGCCAGCAGCCCCCAGGATTTGCTGCAAGAGACCCAGTACTTC. Amino acid sequence: CASSPQDLLQETQYF.

The chain couples TRBV3-1 to TRBJ1-2; TRBD1 agrees at 7 bases. V gave up 10 bases and J gave up 2 bases; unmatched junction bases: 13. CDR3 length equals 15 residues. The germline V gene has CDR1 LGHDT and CDR2 YNNKEL (reference sequence). CDR3 loop: CATADRALLNYGYTF. The CDR3 coding sequence is TGTGCCACTGCCGACAGGGCGCTCCTCAACTATGGCTACACCTTC.

This clonotype was recorded at least ten times. V and J are TRBV6-1 and TRBJ1-1; D might be TRBD1 (5 bases). Trimming shortened V by 4 bases and J by 2 bases, and 11 bases separated the two germline ends. This CDR3 spans 14 amino acids. Per the germline V gene, CDR1 is MNHNS and CDR2 is SASEGT. CDR3 residues: CASSVRDPNTEAFF. As DNA, the CDR3 is TGTGCCAGCAGTGTCCGGGACCCAAACACTGAAGCTTTCTTT.

This clonotype showed up many times. This chain connects TRBV20-1 to TRBJ1-1, with a weak D call TRBD1 (6 bases). Germline loops: CDR1 DFQATT, CDR2 SNEGSKA (reference sequence). V lost 3 bases to trimming and J lost 1 base, with 12 bases between them. CDR3 length: 14 residues. The CDR3 protein is CSASPEDRNTEAFF. CDR3 DNA sequence: TGCAGTGCTAGCCCAGAGGACAGGAACACTGAAGCTTTCTTT.

In its sample, this clonotype was seen a few times. The chain recombines TRBV6-1 with TRBJ1-5; no reliable D call. The CDR3 consists of 15 residues. V gave up 3 bases and J gave up 2 bases, with 11 bases separating them. In germline, CDR1 is MNHNS, CDR2 SASEGT. The CDR3, as DNA: TGTGCCAGCAGTGAGGGTCTTGGAGGCAATCAGCCCCAGCATTTT. Translated: CASSEGLGGNQPQHF.

This clonotype has just a few counts. The chain employs TRBV3-1 and TRBJ2-7, with TRBD2 as a possible D gene (5 bases). Trimming pared 6 bases from V and 7 bases from J, leaving 13 bases between. CDR3 length: 12 amino acids. Germline lookup yields CDR1 LGHDT and CDR2 YNNKEL (reference sequence). The CDR3 DNA follows: TGTGCCAGCAGATCGATAAGCGGAGAGCAGTACTTC. Protein product: CASRSISGEQYF.

This clonotype appeared once. The chain is built from TRBV12-3 or TRBV12-4 and TRBJ1-5; no definite D call. The CDR3 length is 11 residues. With 4 bases removed from V and 12 bases from J, the gap between germline ends came to 10 bases. CDR3 coding DNA: TGTGCCAGCAGTTCGGTCGGTAACCAGCATTTT. Its translation is CASSSVGNQHF.

This chain joins TRBV20-1 and TRBJ1-1; D is perhaps TRBD1 (6 bases). V was cut by 1 base and J by 5 bases, with 14 bases left in between. The CDR3 totals 14 residues. Germline V gives CDR1 DFQATT, CDR2 SNEGSKA (reference sequence). CDR3 protein: CSARVPTGFTEAFF. The CDR3 coding sequence is TGCAGTGCTAGAGTTCCGACAGGTTTTACTGAAGCTTTCTTT.

This sequence joins TRBV6-2 or TRBV6-3 and TRBJ1-6, with D perhaps matching TRBD1 (5 bases). The CDR3 has 15 residues. Germline CDR1 and CDR2: MNHEY and SVGEGT. Trimming removed 7 bases from V and 16 bases from J, with 26 bases in between. CDR3 sequence (DNA): TGTGCCAGCAAACCCGCCGCGGGGGAAGGCTCACAGCTCCACTTT. This translates into CASKPAAGEGSQLHF.

V usage is TRBV6-1 and J usage is TRBJ1-2, with D possibly being TRBD1 (6 bases). The CDR3 loop spans 15 amino acids. Trimming stripped 5 bases from V and 8 bases from J, with 21 bases between. Germline values: CDR1 MNHNS, CDR2 SASEGT. The chain's CDR3 is CASSRTSQGGLGYTF. The CDR3 bases are TGTGCCAGCAGTCGCACCTCCCAAGGGGGGCTAGGCTACACCTTC.

This clonotype has at least ten counts. The CDR3: CASSPIFRGGEAFF. CDR3 in DNA: TGTGCCAGCAGCCCTATTTTCCGCGGGGGGGAGGCTTTCTTT. This chain links TRBV7-3 with TRBJ1-1, with a weak D call TRBD1 (5 bases). There are 14 residues in the CDR3. The V end was cut by 5 bases, the J end by 11 bases, with 21 bases between. Germline loops: CDR1 SGHTA, CDR2 FQGTGA.

The sample holds many counts of this clonotype. The J gene is TRBJ1-1, the V gene TRBV4-1, with TRBD1 matching over 8 bases. Germline V gene data show CDR1 as MGHRA and CDR2 as YSYEKL. This CDR3 is built from 13 residues. V lost 3 bases to trimming and J lost 12 bases; unmatched junction nucleotides: 9. The CDR3 loop is CASSHPGGSSPFF. The CDR3 nucleotides are TGCGCCAGCAGCCACCCAGGGGGCTCTTCGCCTTTCTTT.

Many counts were recorded for this clonotype. This chain joins TRBV2 and TRBJ1-1, with TRBD1 as a possible D gene (5 bases). Trimming removed 6 bases from V and 5 bases from J, with 13 bases in between. Germline loops: CDR1 SNHLY, CDR2 FYNNEI. This CDR3 is built from 13 residues. CDR3 DNA sequence: TGTGCCAGCAGCCCGGAGGGGACGACTGAAGCTTTCTTT. It yields the protein CASSPEGTTEAFF.